Presented here are 30 T cell receptor beta chains from one specimen sequenced in a study of cytomegalovirus exposure and HLA in healthy donors. It was with 60 Vbeta and 13 Jbeta primers that the PCR ran. The assay was immunoSEQ multiplex PCR, and TCRdb's table has in-frame clones only and misses some. The sample lists about 140,000 clones, 70% to 75% occurring once. Sequencing was done on a sample of PBMCs. The source of these receptors is a human donor in good health.

This clone was observed a handful of times. V gene TRBV21-1 combines with J gene TRBJ2-6; the DNA was not used to check the table's D call, TRBD1. TRBV21-1 is an annotated pseudogene. The CDR3 is 15 amino acids. CDR3 sequence: CASSNSGSGANVLTF. For the CDR3, the DNA is TGTGCCAGCAGCAACAGTGGCTCTGGGGCCAACGTCCTGACTTTC.

The rearrangement joins TRBV28 to TRBJ1-2; D is possibly TRBD1 (6 bases). Trimming shortened V by 2 bases and J by 6 bases, and 10 bases separated the two germline ends. The CDR3 runs to 13 residues. CDR1 MDHEN and CDR2 SYDVKM come from the germline V gene. This CDR3 reads CASSLETGDGYTF. CDR3 DNA sequence: TGTGCCAGCAGTTTAGAGACAGGAGATGGCTACACCTTC.

CDR3 amino acids: CASSFNSLSGYTF. In DNA form, the CDR3 reads TGTGCCAGCAGCTTTAACAGCCTAAGTGGCTACACCTTC. V gene TRBV5-6 combines with J gene TRBJ1-2; D is ambiguous. Trimming cost V 2 bases and J 7 bases, with 12 bases left between them. CDR1 and CDR2 (germline): SGHDT, YYEEEE. This CDR3 contains 13 residues.

The chain uses TRBV2 and TRBJ1-1, with 7 bases lining up with TRBD1. The CDR3 consists of 14 residues. Germline CDR1 is SNHLY and CDR2 is FYNNEI. After removal of 9 bases from V and 0 bases from J, the junction contained 7 bases not matched to a gene. CDR3 sequence: CARETGSVNTEAFF. The CDR3 DNA reads as TGTGCCAGGGAGACAGGGTCGGTGAACACTGAAGCTTTCTTT.

This chain links TRBV19 with TRBJ1-2, with D tentatively TRBD1 (6 bases). Germline V lookup: CDR1 LNHDA, CDR2 SQIVND (reference sequence). The V end lost 3 bases, the J end lost 4 bases, and 21 bases lay between the germline ends. The CDR3 length is 17 residues. The CDR3 DNA is TGTGCCAGTAGTATTGGATGGGACATAAACCGGGGCTATGGCTACACCTTC. Amino acids: CASSIGWDINRGYGYTF.

This rearrangement joins TRBV28 to TRBJ1-4; 10 bases align to TRBD1. V lost 5 bases, J lost 6 bases, and 3 bases stayed unmatched. The CDR3 contains 14 residues. CDR1 is MDHEN and CDR2 is SYDVKM in the germline V gene. CDR3 coding DNA: TGTGCCAGCAGTGTCGGGACAGGGGATGAAAAACTGTTTTTT. This codes for CASSVGTGDEKLFF.

The chain links TRBV6-6 to TRBJ2-7; D is perhaps TRBD2 (5 bases). V shed 2 bases and J shed 5 bases, with 16 bases lying between them. Germline CDR1 MNHNY, CDR2 SVGAGI (reference sequence). The CDR3 totals 15 residues. The CDR3 region has the DNA TGTGCCAGCAGTTACAGTTCACCGTCCGGGGACGAGCAGTACTTC. Protein: CASSYSSPSGDEQYF.

The chain recombines TRBV7-2 with TRBJ1-2; possibly TRBD1 for D (5 bases). The germline V gene encodes CDR1 SGHTA and CDR2 FQGNSA. This CDR3 contains 16 residues. With 7 bases removed from V and 5 bases from J, the gap between germline ends came to 23 bases. This chain's CDR3 is CASNKGTGRDWYGYTF. For the CDR3, the DNA is TGTGCCAGCAACAAGGGAACGGGCAGGGATTGGTATGGCTACACCTTC.

The chain recombines TRBV7-2 with TRBJ1-2, with D possibly being TRBD1 (5 bases). Germline CDR1 is SGHTA and CDR2 is FQGNSA. This CDR3 has 14 amino acids. V was cut by 0 bases and J by 8 bases, with 13 bases left in between. CDR3 protein: CASSLAQSSGGYTF. CDR3 in DNA: TGTGCCAGCAGCTTAGCACAGTCCTCAGGGGGCTACACCTTC.

This clone has a single count. This chain joins TRBV10-3 and TRBJ2-1, with 8 bases that match TRBD2. Germline assignment: CDR1 ENHRY and CDR2 SYGVKD. The CDR3 runs to 14 residues. V trimming: 9 bases; J trimming: 7 bases; junction bases outside the gene matches: 11. The CDR3 nucleotides are TGTGCCATAAGAAGCGGGGGCCGGGGAAATGAGCAGTTCTTC. Amino acids: CAIRSGGRGNEQFF.

J is TRBJ2-1 and V is TRBV28, with D tentatively TRBD2 (5 bases). The CDR3 is 13 amino acids. Trimming took off 4 bases at V and 9 bases at J, with 13 bases between the two ends. CDR1 and CDR2 (germline): MDHEN, SYDVKM. Written as DNA, the CDR3 is TGTGCCAGCAGTTCGGGATGGGAGAGTGAGCAGTTCTTC. It encodes CASSSGWESEQFF.

The chain employs TRBV13 and TRBJ2-3, with 8 bases aligning to TRBD2. The CDR3 consists of 16 residues. The V gene end was trimmed by 2 bases and the J gene end by 6 bases; junction bases not matched to a gene: 10. Germline V gives CDR1 PRHDT, CDR2 FYEKMQ (reference sequence). The CDR3 reads CASSLRLAGRGDTQYF. In DNA, the CDR3 is TGTGCCAGCAGCTTACGCCTAGCGGGCCGGGGGGATACGCAGTATTTT. The full variable domain, rest sourced from reference TRBV13 and TRBJ2-3, is AAGVIQSPRHLIKEKRETATLKCYPIPRHDTVYWYQQGPGQDPQFLISFYEKMQSDKGSIPDRFSAQQFSDYHSELNMSSLELGDSALYFCASSLRLAGRGDTQYFGPGTRLTVL.

This clone was seen more than once but under ten times. J is TRBJ1-5 and V is TRBV5-6; D unclear. This CDR3 is 14 amino acids long. The V and J ends lost 4 bases and 7 bases respectively, with 15 bases between them. Germline loops: CDR1 SGHDT, CDR2 YYEEEE. For the CDR3, the DNA is TGTGCCAGCAGCCTCGGCCCCGAGGGACAGCCCCAGCATTTT. It encodes CASSLGPEGQPQHF. Full variable domain (remainder filled in from reference TRBV5-6 and TRBJ1-5): DAGVTQSPTHLIKTRGQQVTLRCSPKSGHDTVSWYQQALGQGPQFIFQYYEEEERQRGNFPDRFSGHQFPNYSSELNVNALLLGDSALYLCASSLGPEGQPQHFGDGTRLSIL.

The rearrangement links TRBV7-6 to TRBJ2-1; 15 positions agree with TRBD2. The CDR3 covers 20 residues. CDR1 and CDR2 (germline): SGHVS, FNYEAQ. V dropped 5 bases and J dropped 0; count of bases not matched to a gene: 11. The DNA for the CDR3 is TGTGCCAGCAGCGGATTTCCGGGACTAGCGGGAGGCCGCTCCTACAATGAGCAGTTCTTC. It is translated as CASSGFPGLAGGRSYNEQFF.

This clone was detected a few times. The chain is built from TRBV28 and TRBJ1-2, with 12 bases matching TRBD1. V lost 4 bases to trimming and J lost 8 bases; unmatched junction nucleotides: 2. This CDR3 contains 13 residues. Germline values: CDR1 MDHEN, CDR2 SYDVKM. The CDR3 is CASSWGQGAGYTF. The CDR3 DNA sequence: TGTGCCAGCAGTTGGGGACAGGGGGCAGGCTACACCTTC.

The gene calls are TRBV28 and TRBJ2-1, with 7 bases matching TRBD1. CDR3 length: 17 amino acids. Trimming removed 2 bases from V and 4 bases from J; junction bases left unmatched: 11. CDR1 and CDR2 (germline): MDHEN, SYDVKM. The CDR3 loop is CASSLIRGTDRYNEQFF. The DNA for the CDR3 is TGTGCCAGCAGTTTAATTAGGGGGACAGACAGATACAATGAGCAGTTCTTC.

This chain connects TRBV29-1 to TRBJ1-5, with D possibly matching TRBD1 (6 bases). Between the trimmed V and J ends, which lost 1 base and 8 bases, there was a span of 18 bases. The CDR3 has 15 residues. Germline CDR1 and CDR2: SQVTM and ANQGSEA. For the CDR3, the DNA is TGCAGCGTTGAAGCCCACGGGGGGCCAGGGGAGCCCCAGCATTTT. Its protein product is CSVEAHGGPGEPQHF.

The chain combines TRBV6-1 with TRBJ1-4, with TRBD1 matching 11 bases. Germline V gives CDR1 MNHNS, CDR2 SASEGT. CDR3 length: 15 residues. With V trimmed by 11 bases and J by 7 bases, 12 bases remained unmatched. The CDR3 nucleotides read TGTGCCGGTTCTGGGACAGGGGGTTCTTTTGAAAAACTGTTTTTT. Amino acid sequence: CAGSGTGGSFEKLFF.

The chain couples TRBV2 to TRBJ2-5; 7 positions match TRBD2. The CDR3 contains 14 residues. Germline V gene lookup returns CDR1 SNHLY and CDR2 FYNNEI. V dropped 6 bases and J dropped 2; count of bases not matched to a gene: 6. As DNA, the CDR3 is TGTGCCAGCAGGCCACTAGCGTTACAAGAGACCCAGTACTTC. Its translation: CASRPLALQETQYF. The full variable domain, its missing parts supplied by reference TRBV2 and TRBJ2-5, is EPEVTQTPSHQVTQMGQEVILRCVPISNHLYFYWYRQILGQKVEFLVSFYNNEISEKSEIFDDQFSVERPDGSNFTLKIRSTKLEDSAMYFCASRPLALQETQYFGPGTRLLVL.

This clone was detected once. V gene TRBV5-4 combines with J gene TRBJ2-7; TRBD2 agrees at 8 bases. Germline V gives CDR1 SGHNT, CDR2 YYREEE (reference sequence). Losses at the gene ends were 2 bases for V and 6 bases for J; bases not matched to a gene: 7. This CDR3 is built from 14 residues. The chain's CDR3 is CASSLVSGTSEQYF. CDR3 sequence (DNA): TGTGCCAGCAGCTTAGTTAGCGGGACCTCCGAGCAGTACTTC.

A few counts support this clone. V is TRBV6-6 and J is TRBJ2-3, with D possibly TRBD2 on 6 matching bases. V lost 8 bases and J lost 6, with 21 bases in between. Germline CDR1 and CDR2: MNHNY and SVGAGI (reference sequence). The CDR3 contains 15 residues. The CDR3 region has the DNA TGTGCCAGCGGGAAACGGACGGCGGGGAGGGATACGCAGTATTTT. This sequence encodes CASGKRTAGRDTQYF.

This chain joins TRBV6-1 and TRBJ2-7; maybe TRBD2 (7 bases). CDR1 is MNHNS and CDR2 is SASEGT in the germline V gene. V was shortened by 1 base and J by 0 bases, with 16 bases between the two germline ends. The CDR3 runs to 17 residues. The CDR3 protein is CASSEGVGRGHSYEQYF. In nucleotides, the CDR3 is TGTGCCAGCAGTGAAGGGGTAGGGCGGGGGCACTCCTACGAGCAGTACTTC.

J is TRBJ2-7 and V is TRBV29-1; TRBD1 matches at 7 bases. Trimming removed 4 bases from V and 0 bases from J; junction bases left unmatched: 6. This CDR3 spans 14 amino acids. The germline V gene encodes CDR1 SQVTM and CDR2 ANQGSEA. CDR3 nucleotide sequence: TGCAGCGTTGGGGACAGACAGAGCTCCTACGAGCAGTACTTC. Translating it yields CSVGDRQSSYEQYF.

The genes are TRBV5-8 and TRBJ1-1; D perhaps matches TRBD1 (6 bases). Trimming stripped 0 bases from V and 4 bases from J, with 13 bases between. The V gene's germline CDR1 is SGHTS and CDR2 YDEGEE. The CDR3 has 15 residues. CDR3 protein: CASSLVRGAITEAFF. The CDR3 region has the DNA TGTGCCAGCAGCTTGGTTCGGGGGGCAATCACTGAAGCTTTCTTT.

The CDR3 protein is CASRWAGEYNEQFF. In DNA form, the CDR3 reads TGCGCCAGCAGGTGGGCGGGAGAGTACAATGAGCAGTTCTTC. The chain carries TRBV5-1 and TRBJ2-1; the match to TRBD2 covers 7 bases. The germline V gene encodes CDR1 SGHRS and CDR2 YFSETQ. The ends lost 5 bases at V and 4 bases at J; junction bases unmatched: 6. CDR3 size: 14 residues.

V is TRBV27 and J is TRBJ2-1; TRBD2 agrees at 10 bases. The CDR3 length is 18 residues. Germline CDR1 is MNHEY and CDR2 is SMNVEV (reference sequence). The ends lost 2 bases at V and 0 bases at J; junction bases unmatched: 7. The CDR3 loop is CASSLVGTSDLSYNEQFF. CDR3 DNA sequence: TGTGCCAGCAGTTTAGTCGGGACTAGCGATCTCTCCTACAATGAGCAGTTCTTC.

This clone was picked up a small number of times. The chain joins TRBV6-4 to TRBJ2-3, with TRBD2 matching over 7 bases. V lost 2 bases to trimming and J lost 4 bases; unmatched junction nucleotides: 6. CDR1 is MRHNA and CDR2 is SNTAGT in the germline V gene. This CDR3 comprises 15 residues. The CDR3 coding sequence is TGTGCCAGCAGTGACGGTGCGGGAGAGTCAGATACGCAGTATTTT. Protein product: CASSDGAGESDTQYF.

The sample holds a few counts of this clone. This CDR3 reads CASRGQGISYEQYF. CDR3 nucleotide sequence: TGTGCCAGCAGGGGACAGGGGATCTCCTACGAGCAGTACTTC. The gene calls are TRBV14 and TRBJ2-7, with 10 bases lining up with TRBD1. This CDR3 spans 14 amino acids. CDR1 SGHDN and CDR2 FVKESK come from the germline V gene. The junction had 2 bases not matched to a gene; V was cut back by 6 bases and J by 0 bases.

CDR3 in DNA: TGTGCCAGCCTCCGGGACAGAAATTCACCCCTCCACTTT. Translation: CASLRDRNSPLHF. The chain has TRBV6-1 and TRBJ1-6, with 7 bases lining up with TRBD1. Germline CDR1 reads MNHNS; CDR2 reads SASEGT. CDR3 length: 13 amino acids. J lost 7 bases, V lost 8 bases, and 5 bases had no gene match.

This clone was found a few times. V gene TRBV6-5 combines with J gene TRBJ2-1; D not resolved. The CDR3 covers 13 residues. CDR1 MNHEY and CDR2 SVGAGI come from the germline V gene. Trimming shortened V by 0 bases and J by 3 bases, and 3 bases separated the two germline ends. The CDR3 here is CASSYSSYNEQFF. CDR3 bases: TGTGCCAGCAGTTACTCTAGCTACAATGAGCAGTTCTTC.